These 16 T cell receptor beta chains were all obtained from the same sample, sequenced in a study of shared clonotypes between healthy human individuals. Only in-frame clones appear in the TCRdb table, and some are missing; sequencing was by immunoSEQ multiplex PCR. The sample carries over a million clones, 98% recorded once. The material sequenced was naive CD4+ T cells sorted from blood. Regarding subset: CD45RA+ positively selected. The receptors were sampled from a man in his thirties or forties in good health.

CDR3 DNA: TGCGCCAGTGGGGAACGGGGTGGCTACACCTTC. Protein product: CASGERGGYTF. The chain joins TRBV10-2 to TRBJ1-2; no clear D. The CDR3 has 11 residues. CDR1 and CDR2 (germline): WSHSY, SAAADI. V was shortened by 9 bases and J by 7 bases, with 12 bases between the two germline ends.

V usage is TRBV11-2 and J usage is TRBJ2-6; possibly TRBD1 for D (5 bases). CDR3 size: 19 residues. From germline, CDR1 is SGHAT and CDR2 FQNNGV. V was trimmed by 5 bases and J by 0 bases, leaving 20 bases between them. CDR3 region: CASSLWGRPGISGANVLTF. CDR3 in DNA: TGTGCCAGCAGCCTCTGGGGCAGACCAGGTATCTCTGGGGCCAACGTCCTGACTTTC. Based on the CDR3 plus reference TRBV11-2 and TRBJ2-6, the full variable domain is EAGVAQSPRYKIIEKRQSVAFWCNPISGHATLYWYQQILGQGPKLLIQFQNNGVVDDSQLPKDRFSAERLKGVDSTLKIQPAKLEDSAVYLCASSLWGRPGISGANVLTFGAGSRLTVL.

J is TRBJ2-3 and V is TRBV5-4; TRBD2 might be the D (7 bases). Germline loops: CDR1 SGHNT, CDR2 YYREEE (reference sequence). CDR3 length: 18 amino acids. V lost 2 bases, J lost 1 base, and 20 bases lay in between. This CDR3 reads CASSLGGAARGGTDTQYF. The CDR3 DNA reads TGTGCCAGCAGCTTAGGGGGAGCGGCCCGGGGGGGCACAGATACGCAGTATTTT.

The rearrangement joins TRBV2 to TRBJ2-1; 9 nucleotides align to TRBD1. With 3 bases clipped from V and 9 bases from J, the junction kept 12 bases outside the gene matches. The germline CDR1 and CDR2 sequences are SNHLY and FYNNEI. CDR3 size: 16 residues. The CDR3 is CASSDRETGGSGEQFF. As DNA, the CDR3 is TGTGCCAGCAGTGACAGGGAGACAGGGGGTAGTGGTGAGCAGTTCTTC.

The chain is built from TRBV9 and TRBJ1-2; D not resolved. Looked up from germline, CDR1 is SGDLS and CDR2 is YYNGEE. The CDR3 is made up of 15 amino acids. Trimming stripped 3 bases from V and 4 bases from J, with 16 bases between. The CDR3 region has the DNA TGTGCCAGCAGCGGCCCCAGCGTTCCTACCTATGGCTACACCTTC. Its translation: CASSGPSVPTYGYTF.

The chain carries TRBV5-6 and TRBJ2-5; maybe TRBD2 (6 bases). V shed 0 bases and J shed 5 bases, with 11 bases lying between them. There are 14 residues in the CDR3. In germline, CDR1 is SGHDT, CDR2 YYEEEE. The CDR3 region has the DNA TGTGCCAGCAGCTTGGGCCCGGCGGGGGAGACCCAGTACTTC. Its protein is CASSLGPAGETQYF. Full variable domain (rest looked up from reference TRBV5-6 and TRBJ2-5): DAGVTQSPTHLIKTRGQQVTLRCSPKSGHDTVSWYQQALGQGPQFIFQYYEEEERQRGNFPDRFSGHQFPNYSSELNVNALLLGDSALYLCASSLGPAGETQYFGPGTRLLVL.

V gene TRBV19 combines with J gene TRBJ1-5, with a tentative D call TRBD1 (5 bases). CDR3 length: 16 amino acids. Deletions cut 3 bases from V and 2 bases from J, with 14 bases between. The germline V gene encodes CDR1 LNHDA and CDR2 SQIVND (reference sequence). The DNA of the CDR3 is TGTGCCAGTAGTATGTGGCAGGGATCGGGCAATCAGCCCCAGCATTTT. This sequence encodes CASSMWQGSGNQPQHF.

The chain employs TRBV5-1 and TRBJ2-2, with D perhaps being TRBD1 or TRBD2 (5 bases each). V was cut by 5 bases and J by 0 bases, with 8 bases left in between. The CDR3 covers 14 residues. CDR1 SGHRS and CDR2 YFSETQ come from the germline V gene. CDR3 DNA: TGCGCCAGCAGAGGGACGGCGAACACCGGGGAGCTGTTTTTT. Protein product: CASRGTANTGELFF.

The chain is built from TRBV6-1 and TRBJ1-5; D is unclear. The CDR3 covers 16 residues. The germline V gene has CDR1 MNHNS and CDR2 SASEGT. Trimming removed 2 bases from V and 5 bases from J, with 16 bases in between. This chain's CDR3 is CASSENSRPSHQPQHF. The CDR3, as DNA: TGTGCCAGCAGTGAAAATAGTAGGCCCTCTCATCAGCCCCAGCATTTT.

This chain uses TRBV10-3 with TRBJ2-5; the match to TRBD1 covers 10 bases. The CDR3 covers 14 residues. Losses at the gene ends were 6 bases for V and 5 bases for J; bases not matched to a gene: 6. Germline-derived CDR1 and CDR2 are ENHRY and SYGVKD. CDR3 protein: CAISETGGRETQYF. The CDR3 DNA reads TGTGCCATCAGCGAGACAGGGGGCCGGGAGACCCAGTACTTC.

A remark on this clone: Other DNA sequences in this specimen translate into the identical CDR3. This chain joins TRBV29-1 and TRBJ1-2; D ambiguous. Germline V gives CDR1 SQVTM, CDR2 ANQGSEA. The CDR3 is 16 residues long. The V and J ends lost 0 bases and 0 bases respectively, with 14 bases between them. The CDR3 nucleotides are TGCAGCGTTGAAGATATGTCCCACCAGGCTAACTATGGCTACACCTTC. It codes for CSVEDMSHQANYGYTF. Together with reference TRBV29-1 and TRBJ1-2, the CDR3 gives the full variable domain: SAVISQKPSRDICQRGTSLTIQCQVDSQVTMMFWYRQQPGQSLTLIATANQGSEATYESGFVIDKFPISRPNLTFSTLTVSNMSPEDSSIYLCSVEDMSHQANYGYTFGSGTRLTVV.

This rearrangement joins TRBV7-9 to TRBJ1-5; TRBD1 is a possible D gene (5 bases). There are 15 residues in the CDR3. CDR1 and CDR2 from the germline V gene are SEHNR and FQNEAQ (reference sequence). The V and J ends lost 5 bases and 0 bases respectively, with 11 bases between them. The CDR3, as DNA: TGTGCCAGCAGCCCAGGACATAATAGCAATCAGCCCCAGCATTTT. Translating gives CASSPGHNSNQPQHF.

The CDR3 is CASSPSQRNEKLFF. In DNA, the CDR3 is TGTGCCAGCAGCCCTTCGCAGCGTAATGAAAAACTGTTTTTT. The chain recombines TRBV5-6 with TRBJ1-4; D is unresolved. The CDR3 has 14 residues. Looked up from germline, CDR1 is SGHDT and CDR2 is YYEEEE. Trimming cost V 4 bases and J 4 bases, with 11 bases left between them.

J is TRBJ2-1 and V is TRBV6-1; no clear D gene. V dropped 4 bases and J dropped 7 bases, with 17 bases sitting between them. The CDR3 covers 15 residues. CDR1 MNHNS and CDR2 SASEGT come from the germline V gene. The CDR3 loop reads CASSATGPIWNEQFF. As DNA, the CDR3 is TGTGCCAGCAGTGCCACGGGCCCCATCTGGAATGAGCAGTTCTTC.

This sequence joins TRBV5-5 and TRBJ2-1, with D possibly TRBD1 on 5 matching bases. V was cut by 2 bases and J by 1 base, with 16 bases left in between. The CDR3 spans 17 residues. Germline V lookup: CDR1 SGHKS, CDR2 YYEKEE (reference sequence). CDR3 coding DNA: TGTGCCAGCAGCTTTTCAGGGTTACCACTGTCCTACAATGAGCAGTTCTTC. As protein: CASSFSGLPLSYNEQFF.

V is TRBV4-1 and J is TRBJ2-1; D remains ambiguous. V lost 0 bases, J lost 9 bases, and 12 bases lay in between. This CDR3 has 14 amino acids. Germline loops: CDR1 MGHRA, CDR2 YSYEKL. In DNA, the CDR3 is TGCGCCAGCAGCCAAGATGGCACCTCTGGTGAGCAGTTCTTC. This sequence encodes CASSQDGTSGEQFF.